This T cell receptor (beta chain) comes out of a study of blood T cell repertoires in COVID-19. Study summary: COVID-19 samples collected from the United States, Italy and Spain covered acute and convalescent phases. In each case, the material was cDNA or gDNA derived from T cells, B-cell-depleted T cells, or PBMCs.

Trimming took off 5 bases at V and 7 bases at J, with 13 bases between the two ends. The CDR3 sequence is 13 residues long. Germline V gene data show CDR1 as MNHEY and CDR2 as SMNVEV (reference sequence). Study processing details: Using reference gene primer amplification, nucleated cell counts were estimated. TCRdb's copy holds only in-frame clones and misses some; the assay was immunoSEQ multiplex PCR. V, J and clone size are those of that table, while D and trimming were read from the DNA. The table includes a few hundred thousand clones, 89% detected once. This clone was picked up one time. The specimen was peripheral blood. This sequence joins TRBV27 and TRBJ2-3; possibly TRBD1 for D (6 bases). This clonotype was sampled from a woman aged 40 to 50 who had recovered from COVID-19. CDR3 coding DNA: TGTGCCAGCAGTAACTTAGGGGGAAATACGCAGTATTTT. Amino acid sequence: CASSNLGGNTQYF.